One sample yielded the 13 T cell receptor beta chains listed below, sequenced in a study of blood T cell repertoires in COVID-19. Libraries were prepared by immunoSEQ multiplex PCR; TCRdb keeps only in-frame clonotypes and omits some of them. The sample records approximately 100,000 clones, 85% being singletons. Sequencing used peripheral blood. These receptors were obtained from a man older than 75 with acute or convalescent COVID-19.

V and J are TRBV9 and TRBJ2-1; 13 bases map to TRBD2. The CDR3 consists of 16 residues. Germline trimming cut 3 bases from V and 8 bases from J; bases unmatched to any gene: 8. The V gene's germline CDR1 is SGDLS and CDR2 YYNGEE. The CDR3 loop is CASSELLAGGLDEQFF. The CDR3 coding sequence is TGTGCCAGCAGCGAACTACTAGCGGGAGGGTTGGATGAGCAGTTCTTC. Combining the CDR3 with reference TRBV9 and TRBJ2-1 gives the whole variable domain DSGVTQTPKHLITATGQRVTLRCSPRSGDLSVYWYQQSLDQGLQFLIQYYNGEERAKGNILERFSAQQFPDLHSELNLSSLELGDSALYFCASSELLAGGLDEQFFGPGTRLTVL.

The chain is built from TRBV7-6 and TRBJ2-3; no clear D gene. Between the trimmed V and J ends, which lost 3 bases and 3 bases, there was a span of 4 bases. There are 12 residues in the CDR3. Per germline, CDR1 SGHVS and CDR2 FNYEAQ. CDR3 DNA sequence: TGTGCCAGCAGCTTGAGGACAGATACGCAGTATTTT. Amino acid sequence: CASSLRTDTQYF.

The count of this clone is one. The chain is built from TRBV18 and TRBJ1-5, with TRBD1 matching 7 bases. V was pared by 6 bases and J by 5 bases, with 7 bases of the junction left unmatched. There are 14 residues in the CDR3. Germline CDR1 KGHSH, CDR2 LQKENI. CDR3 coding DNA: TGTGCCAGCTCTACCCAGGGGGGCGATCAGCCCCAGCATTTT. It specifies CASSTQGGDQPQHF.

CDR3 protein: CAVGTSGKYTQYF. The CDR3 DNA sequence: TGTGCCGTCGGGACTAGCGGGAAATATACGCAGTATTTT. This sequence joins TRBV6-5 and TRBJ2-3; 13 nucleotides line up with TRBD2. V shed 11 bases and J 7 bases; nucleotides not matched to a gene: 6. Germline V gene lookup returns CDR1 MNHEY and CDR2 SVGAGI. This CDR3 spans 13 amino acids.

This clone has more than one count but fewer than ten. This rearrangement joins TRBV5-1 to TRBJ2-3, with D possibly TRBD2 on 6 matching bases. This CDR3 has 13 residues. CDR1 SGHRS and CDR2 YFSETQ come from the germline V gene. The V end was cut by 4 bases, the J end by 8 bases, with 14 bases between. In nucleotides, the CDR3 is TGCGCCAGCAGCAACCCGCGGGAATTTACGCAGTATTTT. Translated, it gives CASSNPREFTQYF. The variable domain in full, completed from reference TRBV5-1 and TRBJ2-3, reads KAGVTQTPRYLIKTRGQQVTLSCSPISGHRSVSWYQQTPGQGLQFLFEYFSETQRNKGNFPGRFSGRQFSNSRSEMNVSTLELGDSALYLCASSNPREFTQYFGPGTRLTVL.

J is TRBJ1-2 and V is TRBV19; tentatively, D is TRBD1 (6 bases). The germline gives CDR1 LNHDA, CDR2 SQIVND (reference sequence). This CDR3 has 13 residues. V lost 10 bases and J 0 bases, leaving 12 bases between the germline ends. The CDR3 DNA is TGTGCCACCGAGGGACAATCTAACTATGGCTACACCTTC. Amino acids: CATEGQSNYGYTF. Drawing the rest from reference TRBV19 and TRBJ1-2, the complete variable domain is DGGITQSPKYLFRKEGQNVTLSCEQNLNHDAMYWYRQDPGQGLRLIYYSQIVNDFQKGDIAEGYSVSREKKESFPLTVTSAQKNPTAFYLCATEGQSNYGYTFGSGTRLTVV.

The J gene is TRBJ2-6, the V gene TRBV11-3; D possibly corresponds to TRBD1 (7 bases). This CDR3 is 20 amino acids long. Germline lookup yields CDR1 SGHNT and CDR2 YENEEA. V lost 0 bases to trimming and J lost 1 base, with 19 bases between them. The chain's CDR3 is CASSLEPGGGSVSGANVLTF. The DNA of the CDR3 is TGTGCCAGCAGCTTAGAGCCAGGGGGAGGCTCCGTTTCTGGGGCCAACGTCCTGACTTTC. Full variable domain (outside the CDR3, taken from reference TRBV11-3 and TRBJ2-6): EAGVVQSPRYKIIEKKQPVAFWCNPISGHNTLYWYLQNLGQGPELLIRYENEEAVDDSQLPKDRFSAERLKGVDSTLKIQPAELGDSAVYLCASSLEPGGGSVSGANVLTFGAGSRLTVL.

The CDR3 sequence: CASSFGGQGAGTEAFF. The CDR3 bases are TGTGCCAGCAGTTTTGGAGGACAGGGGGCCGGCACTGAAGCTTTCTTT. The chain combines TRBV28 with TRBJ1-1; 11 bases are a match to TRBD1. Germline CDR1 reads MDHEN; CDR2 reads SYDVKM. The V segment lost 3 bases and the J segment 4 bases; nucleotides outside the gene matches: 7. The CDR3 is 16 residues long.

This clone has a handful of counts. The J gene is TRBJ1-3, the V gene TRBV7-8; D is ambiguous. Germline V lookup: CDR1 SGHVS, CDR2 FQNEAQ. Trimming cost V 1 base and J 7 bases, with 8 bases left between them. This CDR3 is 13 amino acids long. The CDR3 DNA is TGTGCCAGCAGCTTAGGATCCGAGAACACCATATATTTT. The encoded protein is CASSLGSENTIYF.

The chain couples TRBV29-1 to TRBJ2-7; 7 positions agree with TRBD1. Germline V gives CDR1 SQVTM, CDR2 ANQGSEA. The V segment lost 7 bases and the J segment 4 bases; nucleotides outside the gene matches: 7. This CDR3 contains 12 residues. The CDR3 nucleotides are TGCAGCGGCCGGGACAGCTGGTACGAGCAGTACTTC. Translation: CSGRDSWYEQYF.

CDR3 nucleotide sequence: TGTGCCAGTAGTATAGGCGGGACAGGGGGAGAGACCCAGTACTTC. Translation: CASSIGGTGGETQYF. The chain uses TRBV19 and TRBJ2-5; TRBD1 aligns across 11 bases. The trim removed 1 base at V and 4 bases at J, leaving 2 bases unmatched. The CDR3 extends over 15 amino acids. Germline V gene data show CDR1 as LNHDA and CDR2 as SQIVND (reference sequence).

This clone was observed a single time. This chain links TRBV6-1 with TRBJ1-2; D uncertain. V lost 0 bases to trimming and J lost 4 bases, with 9 bases between them. CDR3 length: 14 residues. Germline V gives CDR1 MNHNS, CDR2 SASEGT. CDR3 residues: CASSEARGSYGYTF. CDR3 nucleotides: TGTGCCAGCAGTGAAGCGCGAGGGAGCTATGGCTACACCTTC.

This clone was counted once. V and J are TRBV4-2 and TRBJ2-2; the D gene is possibly TRBD2 (6 bases). The CDR3 runs to 15 residues. Germline CDR1 reads LGHNA; CDR2 reads YNFKEQ. The V end was cut by 4 bases, the J end by 2 bases, with 11 bases between. CDR3 sequence reads: CASSPTTRNTGELFF. CDR3 sequence (DNA): TGTGCCAGCAGCCCAACGACTAGAAACACCGGGGAGCTGTTTTTT.